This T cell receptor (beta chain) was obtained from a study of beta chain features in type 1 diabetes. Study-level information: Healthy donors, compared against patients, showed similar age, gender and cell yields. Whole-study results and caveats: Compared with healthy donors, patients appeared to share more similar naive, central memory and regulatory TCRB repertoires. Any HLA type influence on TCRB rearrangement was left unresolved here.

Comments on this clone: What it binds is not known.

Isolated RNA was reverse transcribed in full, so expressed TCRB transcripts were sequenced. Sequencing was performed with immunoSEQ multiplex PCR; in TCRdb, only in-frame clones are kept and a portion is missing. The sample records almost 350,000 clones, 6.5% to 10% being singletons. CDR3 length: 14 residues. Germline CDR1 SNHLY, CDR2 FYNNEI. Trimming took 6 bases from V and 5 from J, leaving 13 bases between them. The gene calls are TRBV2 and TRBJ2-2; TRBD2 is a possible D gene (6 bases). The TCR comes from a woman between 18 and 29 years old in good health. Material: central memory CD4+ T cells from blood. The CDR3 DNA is TGTGCCAGCAGGTGGGACCGGGGGACCGGGGAGCTGTTTTTT. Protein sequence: CASRWDRGTGELFF.